This TCR beta chain comes out of a study of vaccination and CD4 T cells after COVID-19. As for treatment: approximately 11-day PBMC culture with coronavirus spike peptide pools or control peptides (ViraFEST assay). Concerning this clonotype: The antigen is not known.

Germline CDR1 and CDR2: DFQATT and SNEGSKA (reference sequence). The V gene lost 5 bases and the J gene lost 4 bases, with 18 bases spanning the gap. The CDR3 is made up of 14 amino acids. Researchers used the Oncomine TCR Beta short-read assay to sequence DNA from cultured CD4+ T cells. One entry per CDR3 protein, called by TCRdb with MiXCR from the PCR reads. The table records more than 10,000 distinct CDR3 sequences, nearly 45% of them present only once. This sequence originates from a human donor who had recovered from COVID-19. J is TRBJ2-7 and V is TRBV20-1, with TRBD1 as a possible D gene (5 bases). Here the sequenced sample was CD4+ T cells from blood, cultured in vitro, taken after SARS-CoV-2 vaccination. The CDR3 reads CSAPLPQGRYEQYF. Here the CDR3 DNA reads TGCAGTGCTCCCCTCCCCCAGGGTAGGTACGAGCAGTACTTC.